One T cell receptor (beta chain) is described in this entry. This clone has just a few counts. Its antigen target is currently unknown. Base quality data are lacking; no much larger clone is found one base away. This record comes from a study of cytomegalovirus exposure and HLA in healthy donors (dated by TCRdb to about 2017). The study in broad terms: An earlier analysis of 550 to 700 of the donors reported more than 250 Gb of sequence data and some 120 million unique TCR beta sequences from 150 million to 200 million T cells. Roughly 300 gigabases of sequencing data and tens of millions of unique TCR sequences were included in an early release covering about 600 HLA-typed donors. Of the roughly 410 genotyped donors, 75% to 85% were placed in the genetic ancestry cluster associated with self-reported Caucasian donors. The study aimed to test whether signatures of past pathogen exposure could be identified by cataloging public T cell receptors. The T cell repertoires of some 700 subjects were profiled by immunosequencing and related to cytomegalovirus serostatus. In addition to the first cohort of around 670 subjects, a separate validation cohort of 130 or so different subjects was used. To predict cytomegalovirus infection status, the study combined high-throughput TCR immunosequencing, statistical association of individual TCRs with disease status, and machine learning. A later analysis re-examined previously published TCR beta repertoires from more than 600 donors and added high-resolution HLA genotyping to investigate patterns of TCR occurrence. Rather than drawing on any new phenotypic data, the later analysis identified candidate immune exposures from TCR beta sequences and the way those sequences occurred across donors. An earlier analysis of approximately 640 of the donors applied high-throughput TCR beta sequencing to assess whether each TCR beta V gene segment acted as functional or pseudogenic. Donor age, sex, ethnicity and CMV serostatus were compiled alongside the repertoire data. A later genetic analysis took genome-wide SNP genotypes for 398 of the 666 donors and used that subset as a discovery cohort. Every repertoire in the discovery cohort had been generated on one and the same sequencing platform. HLA typing included class I and class II loci at four-digit resolution. The number of typed donors differed by locus: about 620-630 for A, B, C, DRB1 and DQB1; approximately 520 for DQA1; approximately 610 for DPA1; and roughly 450 for DPB1. Four or five DR-DQ haplotypes were handled as single units for association and clustering, since linkage in the cohort was strong. On average, over 200,000 unique TCR beta nucleotide sequences were sequenced per donor among some 420 genotyped donors of the cohort, with about 17% of those sequences being non-productive. Broad study findings and their caveats: While some public TCRs were present in many individuals, most TCR sequences turned up only very rarely across donors. This cohort had only TCR beta chains sequenced, and the lack of alpha or paired-chain data limited which features could be detected. Strong co-occurrence of HLA alleles, especially DR and DQ, made assigning TCR associations to individual alleles difficult. In an earlier analysis of over 550 of the donors, most TCR beta V segments were observed in productive rearrangements about 87% or about 30% of the time, broadly matching IMGT annotations. In a later analysis, 16,951 TCR beta sequences were associated with specific HLA alleles at a false discovery rate of 0.05. The authors suggested that the approach could potentially be generalized to other disease states and immunological phenotypes. Cytomegalovirus status was reported to be diagnosed by the classifier with high specificity and sensitivity in both the original and validation cohorts. A cluster of highly shared sequence variants was judged likely to represent a technical artifact of the sequencing pipeline. Sequencing depth was assumed to be roughly uniform across donors in the presence/absence analyses, though that assumption may not hold. According to a later analysis, parvovirus B19, influenza, CMV and Epstein-Barr virus appeared linked to several top co-occurrence clusters. According to a later analysis, most CMV-associated TCR beta chains appeared to be HLA-restricted, and the HLA associations seemed to be driven largely by CMV exposure. A later analysis found that TCR association rates varied across HLA loci, with DRB1 alleles showing the most associated TCRs and HLA-C alleles the fewest. In a later genetic analysis, a missense DCLRE1C variant was associated with V-gene and J-gene trimming of TCR beta chains, and the association was replicated in an independent cohort. Because HLA typing was missing for some donors at each locus, association tests included only the typed subset. According to a later genetic analysis, donors in an Asian-associated ancestry cluster had fewer N-insertions in productive TCRs than the approximately 630-donor mean. Compared with equally common non-associated chains, HLA-associated TCR beta chains in a later analysis were more clonally expanded and had lower generation probabilities. CMV serostatus was the only immune exposure information available for the cohort. A further reported finding was that TCR beta sequences accurately predicted the HLA-A and HLA-B alleles for most subjects in the first cohort. Some IMGT-functional V segments, including TRBV6-2 and TRBV6-3, could not be told apart with the 87-base-pair reads, so those segments were excluded. In the study, approximately 150 TCR beta chains were listed as associated with cytomegalovirus. Correlated functional status among segregating V segments might reflect linkage disequilibrium, but an unknown experimental factor could not be ruled out. Roughly 17 rarely observed V segments, including chromosome 9 orphons, were excluded from the earlier analysis of a few hundred of the donors because counts were too low. A few of the identified cytomegalovirus-associated TCR beta chains were confirmed in vitro to be specific for cytomegalovirus antigens.

From the cysteine through the phenylalanine, the CDR3 covers 18 amino acids. The only DNA kept is the CDR3, 54 bases in frame from the first base. For this chain, trimming is 5 bases at the V end and 0 bases at the J end, and the number of junction bases without a gene match is 7. For CDR1 and CDR2, the germline V gene (reference sequence) lists LNHDA and SQIVND. The cohort comprised 550 to 700 healthy bone marrow donors. Cohort members were all nominally healthy when sampled, although unrecorded immune exposures were likely present. The donor tested CMV seronegative, placing the donor among the approximately 360 seronegative members of the cohort. Each donor provided a peripheral blood sample, and peripheral blood mononuclear cells were used for TCR beta sequencing. Genomic DNA was extracted from the blood cell samples with the Qiagen DNeasy Blood Extraction Kit. The library was built by means of the immunoSEQ multiplex PCR assay. For the multiplex PCR, a mixture combining 60 forward primers for TCR Vbeta segments and 13 reverse primers for TCR Jbeta segments was used. The CDR3 region of rearranged TCR beta genes was amplified from genomic DNA with a multiplex PCR assay. The amplified TCR beta libraries were sequenced on the Illumina HiSeq System as 87-base-pair reads. Processing in the source paper ran as follows. In a later analysis, roughly 80 million unique TCR beta chains were counted across the roughly 670 repertoires, and about 10 million of these chains were shared by at least two donors. A nearest-neighbor algorithm error-corrected the raw reads and collapsed the reads into unique sequences, merging closely related sequences to remove PCR and sequencing errors. V, D and J gene segments were assigned by aligning CDR3 sequences to IMGT reference sequences. Each retained sequence needed at least a six-nucleotide match to both a V gene segment and a J gene segment. Rearrangements were called productive when the CDR3 lacked stop codons and stayed in frame with V and J; all others were non-productive. CDR3 was defined by IMGT convention, running from the second conserved V-encoded cysteine to the conserved J-encoded phenylalanine. The earlier analysis of some 540 of the donors excluded any sequence lacking an unambiguous match to a single V gene segment. An earlier analysis of 587 of the donors called V segments functional above 56.7% productive rearrangements and segregating when the between-donor standard deviation exceeded 5%. A statistical classification framework was developed to diagnose cytomegalovirus status using the catalog of TCR beta chain sequences. In a later analysis, V and J genes were assigned by comparing TCR nucleotide sequences against IMGT/GENE-DB human TR gene sequences. Using the TCRdist pipeline, a later analysis assigned CDR3 sequences along with most-parsimonious VDJ recombination scenarios. A later analysis defined each TCR beta chain by its CDR3 amino acid sequence plus V-gene family, and excluded reads lacking a unique V-gene family. To address suspected cross-contamination and a sequencing artifact, a later analysis removed roughly 640 highly shared, low-generation-probability nucleotide sequences. For each public chain, a later analysis derived a clonal expansion index from normalized ranks of inferred template counts within each repertoire. In a later analysis, generation probabilities were computed using a VDJ recombination model fitted to out-of-frame rearrangements, and the results were checked against IGoR. Hypergeometric tests were used in a later analysis to score TCR-TCR, TCR-HLA and TCR-CMV co-occurrence, with a repertoire-size bias correction applied to the TCR pairs. To estimate false discovery rates, a later analysis permuted the HLA or CMV assignments 20 times. A later analysis grouped co-occurring TCRs with DBSCAN, adding TCRdist sequence similarity when clustering within HLA-allele-positive subsets. Repertoires with fewer than 30,000 or more than 120,000 public chains were left out of co-occurrence clustering, as were several repertoires with anomalous nucleotide sharing. The clones in this table, taken by TCRdb from immuneACCESS, are in-frame only. Not every clone is retained; where verified, under half of the shortfall comes from an unresolved V gene, and the cause of the rest is unknown. V and J calls and clone size follow that table, whereas D and trimming were derived from the DNA. A total of about 130,000 clones appear in this sample, 75% to 90% of them only once. Over 2.5% of the sample goes to the ten largest clones.

This chain joins TRBV19 to TRBJ2-3, and TRBD2 aligns with 14 junction nucleotides. Sequenced: PBMCs. The clonotype originates from a male donor in good health and CMV-seronegative. The CDR3 reads as follows: CASSPGLAGGPSTDTQYF. The bases read TGTGCCAGTAGTCCAGGACTAGCGGGAGGTCCGAGCACAGATACGCAGTATTTT.